Listed below are T cell receptor beta chains from one sample, sequenced in a study of regulatory T cells in long-lasting Graves disease. In TCRdb, the multiplex PCR reads were re-called with MiXCR into one record per CDR3 protein. Among about 470,000 distinct CDR3 sequences, less than 25% were seen once, and the ten largest hold under 9%. Source: peripheral blood mononuclear cells (PBMCs), taken when the disease was refractory, from a patient treated with antithyroid drugs. Receptors were obtained from a female donor with Graves disease. The CDR3 runs from the conserved cysteine through the conserved F or W. Each record gives: D gene, clone size, J gene, V gene, CDR3 protein, CDR3 DNA. A D gene is named only where the DNA matches it firmly. Size tells how often a clone was seen (once, few, many) or the class of an expanded clone, and some rows leave it out.

d_call: -
clone_size: -
j_call: TRBJ2-1
v_call: TRBV5-1
cdr3_aa: CASSLGSGVGNEQFF
cdr3_nt: TGCGCCAGCAGCTTGGGATCGGGGGTCGGGAATGAGCAGTTCTTC

d_call: TRBD2
clone_size: -
j_call: TRBJ2-3
v_call: TRBV11-2
cdr3_aa: CASSSIAGRTDTQYF
cdr3_nt: TGTGCCAGCAGCTCCATAGCGGGAAGGACAGATACGCAGTATTTT

d_call: TRBD2
clone_size: -
j_call: TRBJ2-3
v_call: TRBV12-3/TRBV12-4
cdr3_aa: CASRGDYHAADTQYF
cdr3_nt: TGTGCCAGCAGGGGGGACTATCACGCTGCAGATACGCAGTATTTT

d_call: -
clone_size: many
j_call: TRBJ1-2
v_call: TRBV27
cdr3_aa: CASSLSSQTGYTF
cdr3_nt: TGTGCCAGCAGTTTATCGAGCCAAACCGGCTACACCTTC

d_call: -
clone_size: many
j_call: TRBJ2-7
v_call: TRBV28
cdr3_aa: CASSLAVQRGEQYF
cdr3_nt: TGTGCCAGCAGTCTAGCGGTGCAAAGGGGGGAGCAGTACTTC

d_call: TRBD1
clone_size: many
j_call: TRBJ1-2
v_call: TRBV27
cdr3_aa: CASSPDRLTRNYGYTF
cdr3_nt: TGTGCCAGCAGCCCGGACAGGCTAACGAGAAACTATGGCTACACCTTC

d_call: -
clone_size: many
j_call: TRBJ2-7
v_call: TRBV11-2
cdr3_aa: CASSFGMPAHEQYF
cdr3_nt: TGTGCCAGCAGCTTTGGGATGCCAGCACACGAGCAGTACTTC

d_call: -
clone_size: few
j_call: TRBJ2-2
v_call: TRBV10-3
cdr3_aa: CATRLVTSRGGGELFF
cdr3_nt: TGTGCCACCCGCCTCGTGACTAGCAGGGGTGGCGGGGAGCTGTTTTTT

d_call: -
clone_size: -
j_call: TRBJ1-2
v_call: TRBV20-1
cdr3_aa: CSARAAGAYYGYTF
cdr3_nt: TGCAGTGCTAGAGCCGCAGGGGCGTACTATGGCTACACCTTC

d_call: -
clone_size: many
j_call: TRBJ1-1
v_call: TRBV7-9
cdr3_aa: CASSFEGTEAFF
cdr3_nt: TGTGCCAGCAGCTTCGAGGGCACTGAAGCTTTCTTT

d_call: -
clone_size: -
j_call: TRBJ1-1
v_call: TRBV15
cdr3_aa: CATSRSGRGTEAFF
cdr3_nt: TGTGCCACCAGCAGAAGTGGCAGGGGCACTGAAGCTTTCTTT

d_call: -
clone_size: few
j_call: TRBJ1-1
v_call: TRBV28
cdr3_aa: CASSLYQGRAFF
cdr3_nt: TGTGCCAGCAGTTTATATCAGGGTAGGGCTTTCTTT

d_call: TRBD1
clone_size: -
j_call: TRBJ1-1
v_call: TRBV6-1
cdr3_aa: CASSPGTGLGTEAFF
cdr3_nt: TGTGCCAGCAGTCCCGGGACAGGGTTGGGCACTGAAGCTTTCTTT

d_call: -
clone_size: many
j_call: TRBJ2-7
v_call: TRBV10-3
cdr3_aa: CAISAGPGEQYF
cdr3_nt: TGTGCCATCAGTGCAGGGCCGGGGGAGCAGTACTTC

d_call: -
clone_size: many
j_call: TRBJ1-1
v_call: TRBV2
cdr3_aa: CASSEGHLGYTEAFF
cdr3_nt: TGTGCCAGCAGTGAAGGCCACCTGGGGTACACTGAAGCTTTCTTT

d_call: TRBD2
clone_size: -
j_call: TRBJ2-7
v_call: TRBV5-4
cdr3_aa: CASSLVNLASGSGQYF
cdr3_nt: TGTGCCAGCAGCTTGGTTAATCTGGCTAGCGGGAGCGGGCAGTACTTC

d_call: TRBD2
clone_size: -
j_call: TRBJ2-7
v_call: TRBV19
cdr3_aa: CARRPGLARYEQYF
cdr3_nt: TGTGCCAGAAGACCGGGACTAGCGCGTTACGAGCAGTACTTC

d_call: TRBD1
clone_size: many
j_call: TRBJ1-2
v_call: TRBV20-1
cdr3_aa: CSAPTGNGYTF
cdr3_nt: TGCAGTGCTCCGACAGGGAATGGCTACACCTTC

d_call: -
clone_size: -
j_call: TRBJ2-2
v_call: TRBV7-6
cdr3_aa: CASSSAGGTRELFF
cdr3_nt: TGTGCCAGCAGCTCAGCAGGGGGGACCCGGGAGCTGTTTTTT

d_call: -
clone_size: -
j_call: TRBJ2-1
v_call: TRBV28
cdr3_aa: CASSSHQRVYNEQFF
cdr3_nt: TGTGCCAGCAGTTCCCACCAGCGGGTATACAATGAGCAGTTCTTC

d_call: TRBD2
clone_size: many
j_call: TRBJ2-2
v_call: TRBV27
cdr3_aa: CASSPGLAGYTGELFF
cdr3_nt: TGTGCCAGCAGTCCAGGACTAGCGGGGTACACCGGGGAGCTGTTTTTT

d_call: -
clone_size: few
j_call: TRBJ2-7
v_call: TRBV7-3
cdr3_aa: CASSCSRLGLVCEQYF
cdr3_nt: TGTGCCAGCAGCTGCTCTCGACTAGGGTTGGTTTGCGAGCAGTACTTC

d_call: TRBD2
clone_size: -
j_call: TRBJ2-7
v_call: TRBV27
cdr3_aa: CASSLSTSGSAGQYF
cdr3_nt: TGTGCCAGCAGTTTATCGACTAGCGGGAGTGCTGGGCAGTACTTC

d_call: -
clone_size: many
j_call: TRBJ2-7
v_call: TRBV28
cdr3_aa: CASSLGGGGEQYF
cdr3_nt: TGTGCCAGCAGTTTGGGGGGAGGAGGCGAGCAGTACTTC

d_call: TRBD2
clone_size: few
j_call: TRBJ2-5
v_call: TRBV20-1
cdr3_aa: CSARDLGLAGGGETQYF
cdr3_nt: TGCAGTGCTAGAGACCTGGGACTAGCGGGAGGGGGGGAGACCCAGTACTTC

d_call: -
clone_size: -
j_call: TRBJ1-1
v_call: TRBV7-8
cdr3_aa: CASSLASGTNTEAFF
cdr3_nt: TGTGCCAGCAGCTTAGCGTCAGGGACGAACACTGAAGCTTTCTTT

d_call: -
clone_size: few
j_call: TRBJ2-5
v_call: TRBV20-1
cdr3_aa: CSVANDQETQYF
cdr3_nt: TGCAGTGTCGCGAACGATCAAGAGACCCAGTACTTC

d_call: TRBD1
clone_size: many
j_call: TRBJ1-2
v_call: TRBV27
cdr3_aa: CASSERPGQGPHYGYTF
cdr3_nt: TGTGCCAGCAGTGAGAGGCCGGGACAGGGGCCTCACTATGGCTACACCTTC

d_call: TRBD2
clone_size: -
j_call: TRBJ2-3
v_call: TRBV30
cdr3_aa: CAWSRSGRVTDTQYF
cdr3_nt: TGTGCCTGGAGTAGGAGCGGGAGGGTCACAGATACGCAGTATTTT

d_call: -
clone_size: -
j_call: TRBJ2-7
v_call: TRBV30
cdr3_aa: CAWSNPGLSYEQYF
cdr3_nt: TGTGCCTGGAGTAACCCAGGGCTTTCTTACGAGCAGTACTTC

d_call: TRBD2
clone_size: many
j_call: TRBJ2-7
v_call: TRBV12-3/TRBV12-4
cdr3_aa: CASSLGSGSPYEQYF
cdr3_nt: TGTGCCAGCAGTTTGGGTAGCGGGAGTCCCTACGAGCAGTACTTC

d_call: -
clone_size: many
j_call: TRBJ2-7
v_call: TRBV2
cdr3_aa: CASNRLVMSEQYF
cdr3_nt: TGTGCCAGCAATCGGCTAGTAATGAGCGAGCAGTACTTC

d_call: TRBD1
clone_size: many
j_call: TRBJ1-1
v_call: TRBV6-5
cdr3_aa: CASSSGQAISEAFF
cdr3_nt: TGTGCCAGCAGTTCGGGACAGGCTATATCCGAAGCTTTCTTT

d_call: -
clone_size: -
j_call: TRBJ2-5
v_call: TRBV7-9
cdr3_aa: CASGKAETQYF
cdr3_nt: TGTGCCAGCGGCAAAGCTGAGACCCAGTACTTC

d_call: TRBD2
clone_size: many
j_call: TRBJ2-7
v_call: TRBV7-3
cdr3_aa: CASSWTPAGVMYEQYF
cdr3_nt: TGTGCCAGCAGCTGGACCCCAGCGGGAGTCATGTACGAGCAGTACTTC

d_call: -
clone_size: -
j_call: TRBJ2-3
v_call: TRBV19
cdr3_aa: CASSISWADTQYF
cdr3_nt: TGTGCCAGTAGTATATCATGGGCAGATACGCAGTATTTT

d_call: -
clone_size: few
j_call: TRBJ2-7
v_call: TRBV14
cdr3_aa: CASSQDYSTSEQYF
cdr3_nt: TGTGCCAGCAGCCAAGATTACAGCACAAGCGAGCAGTACTTC